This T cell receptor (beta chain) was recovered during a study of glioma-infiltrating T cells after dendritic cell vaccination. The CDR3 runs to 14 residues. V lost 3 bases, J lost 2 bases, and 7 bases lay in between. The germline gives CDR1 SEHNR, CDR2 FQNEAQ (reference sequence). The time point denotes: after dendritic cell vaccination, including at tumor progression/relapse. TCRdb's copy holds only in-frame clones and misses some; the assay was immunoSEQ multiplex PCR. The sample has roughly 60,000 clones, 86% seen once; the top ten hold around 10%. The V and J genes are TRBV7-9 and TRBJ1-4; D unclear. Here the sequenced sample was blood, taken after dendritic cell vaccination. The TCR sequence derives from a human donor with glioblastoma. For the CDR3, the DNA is TGTGCCAGCAGCTTTGCGGGGACTAATGAAAAACTGTTTTTT. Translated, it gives CASSFAGTNEKLFF.